Listed below are T cell receptor beta chains from one sample, sequenced in a study of T cells in Graves' hyperthyroidism and ophthalmopathy. TCRdb independently ran MiXCR on the multiplex PCR reads; one entry per CDR3 protein. In the table there are a few hundred thousand distinct CDR3 sequences, under 60% of which are singletons. Specimen: peripheral blood or thyroid tissue (not recorded which). Receptors originate from a woman under 30 with Graves' hyperthyroidism. The CDR3 runs from the conserved cysteine through the conserved F or W. Fields, in order: clone size, V gene, D gene, J gene, CDR3 protein, CDR3 DNA. The D gene is left open where the match is weak. Only part of the rows carry a size: once, few, many, or a class if the clone is expanded.

>NA|TRBV7-2|TRBD2|TRBJ2-1
CASSQGVGGPYNEQFF
TGTGCCAGCAGCCAAGGTGTGGGAGGGCCTTACAATGAGCAGTTCTTC
>few|TRBV5-1|NA|TRBJ1-2
CASSLEARVISGGYTF
TGCGCCAGCAGCTTGGAAGCCAGGGTCATTTCGGGAGGCTACACCTTC
>many|TRBV30|NA|TRBJ1-5
CAWSVRGFQPQHF
TGTGCCTGGAGTGTAAGAGGGTTTCAGCCCCAGCATTTT
>NA|TRBV15|TRBD1|TRBJ1-5
CATSRDGTVDQPQHF
TGTGCCACCAGCAGAGACGGGACAGTAGATCAGCCCCAGCATTTT
>many|TRBV2|NA|TRBJ1-1
CASSEEVMGTEAFF
TGTGCCAGCAGTGAAGAAGTAATGGGGACTGAAGCTTTCTTT
>once|TRBV10-3|NA|TRBJ2-7
CAISANEGTYEQYF
TGTGCCATCAGTGCGAACGAGGGGACCTACGAGCAGTACTTC
>many|TRBV25-1|TRBD1|TRBJ2-7
CASTTGTVDEQYF
TGTGCCAGCACAACCGGGACAGTCGACGAGCAGTACTTC
>NA|TRBV2|NA|TRBJ2-6
CATSSRSSGANVLTF
TGTGCTACTAGCAGTAGGAGCTCTGGGGCCAACGTCCTGACTTTC
>NA|TRBV7-9|TRBD1|TRBJ1-6
CASRSGQGENSPLHF
TGTGCCAGCAGGTCGGGACAGGGGGAAAATTCACCCCTCCACTTT
>NA|TRBV7-9|NA|TRBJ2-7
CASSLAGDGTYEQYF
TGTGCCAGCAGCTTAGCAGGGGACGGAACCTACGAGCAGTACTTC
>few|TRBV19|NA|TRBJ2-7
CASSIAPVSSYEQYF
TGTGCCAGTAGTATAGCGCCAGTGAGCTCCTACGAGCAGTACTTC
>NA|TRBV15|TRBD1|TRBJ1-6
CATCRDRNSPLHF
TGTGCCACCTGCCGGGACAGGAATTCACCCCTCCACTTT
>few|TRBV6-6|TRBD2|TRBJ2-2
CASSAGAGGYTGELFF
TGTGCCAGCAGTGCGGGAGCGGGAGGCTACACCGGGGAGCTGTTTTTT
>NA|TRBV29-1|TRBD1|TRBJ1-4
CSVAGTGGATDEKLFF
TGCAGCGTGGCCGGGACAGGGGGCGCGACTGACGAAAAACTGTTTTTT
>NA|TRBV29-1|TRBD1|TRBJ1-1
CSPRDRDNTEAFF
TGCAGCCCTAGGGACAGAGACAACACTGAAGCTTTCTTT
>NA|TRBV29-1|NA|TRBJ2-5
CSTPTVGKETQYF
TGCAGCACCCCGACCGTCGGGAAAGAGACCCAGTACTTC
>NA|TRBV2|NA|TRBJ1-5
CASSVGTGYQETQHF
TGTGCCAGCAGTGTCGGGACGGGATACCAAGAGACCCAGCATTTT
>NA|TRBV12-3/TRBV12-4|NA|TRBJ2-7
CASRLTGPRGEQYF
TGTGCCAGCAGACTGACAGGGCCCCGGGGGGAGCAGTACTTC
>many|TRBV5-1|NA|TRBJ2-7
CASSPLFLSYEQYF
TGCGCCAGCAGCCCCCTTTTCCTGTCCTACGAGCAGTACTTC
>NA|TRBV2|NA|TRBJ2-7
CASSSGRDVTYEQYF
TGTGCCAGCAGTTCAGGACGGGACGTTACCTACGAGCAGTACTTC
>many|TRBV27|NA|TRBJ2-7
CASSSRVSYEQYF
TGTGCCAGCAGTTCCAGGGTCTCCTACGAGCAGTACTTC
>NA|TRBV29-1|NA|TRBJ1-5
CSASGRDRPQHF
TGCAGCGCCTCCGGACGGGATCGGCCCCAGCATTTT